Included here is one T cell receptor (beta chain) sequence, with context. Its specificity is not known. This entry is derived from a study of human T cells and chemical hapten exposure. Study observations and caveats: Given that the donors had alopecia, their immune response may differ from that seen in healthy people.

What the library attached to individual cDNA molecules were unique molecular identifiers. Each CDR3 protein gets one entry after TCRdb re-called the RACE reads with MiXCR. The table records some 250,000 distinct CDR3 sequences, over 7.5% of them present only once. V was cut by 0 bases and J by 7 bases, with 3 bases left in between. The CDR3 is 11 residues long. Germline loops: CDR1 MNHEY, CDR2 SVGAGI. The time point here: pre-sensitization, week 0. This sample's treatment: therapeutic diphenylcyclopropenone sensitization with weekly scalp DPC. Extraction of total RNA was performed on unfractionated whole blood.

The chain combines TRBV6-5 with TRBJ1-1; D is unresolved. Sample: whole blood, taken in connection with sensitization to the hapten diphenylcyclopropenone (DPC). The sequence derives from a man between 18 and 29 years old with alopecia areata. Some clones in this sample may be carry-over from other donors' samples. DNA for the CDR3: TGTGCCAGCAGTTACTCAGGTGAAGCTTTCTTT. It is translated as CASSYSGEAFF.